This T cell receptor (beta chain) was captured in a study of cytomegalovirus exposure and HLA in healthy donors. Study results and caveats: As confirmed in vitro, a few CMV-associated chains were specific for CMV antigens.

On this clone itself: Its antigen is not identified.

Trimming took off 5 bases at V and 0 bases at J, with 14 bases between the two ends. CDR3 length: 16 residues. Germline-derived CDR1 and CDR2 are MNHEY and SMNVEV (reference sequence). Primers: 60 Vbeta forward and 13 Jbeta reverse. The method was immunoSEQ multiplex PCR; TCRdb's version includes in-frame clones alone and lacks a portion of them. The profile covers 150,000 to 200,000 clones, with 80% appearing a single time and roughly 1.4% taken by the ten largest. The sequenced sample was PBMCs. The source is a girl aged 5-17 years in good health and CMV-seropositive. This sequence joins TRBV27 and TRBJ2-1; TRBD2 might be the D (6 bases). The CDR3 here is CASSPIPGVSYNEQFF. The CDR3 nucleotides are TGTGCCAGCAGTCCAATCCCGGGAGTCTCCTACAATGAGCAGTTCTTC.